This T cell receptor beta chain was profiled in a study of T cells in Graves' hyperthyroidism and ophthalmopathy. General study findings and limits: Most thyroid-expanded clonotypes above 0.001 were also found in blood.

TCR beta CDR3 regions were amplified from RNA. The HTBI primer set was used in a first-round RT-PCR of the TCR CDR3. Using its own MiXCR run on the multiplex PCR reads, TCRdb lists one record per CDR3 protein. The table includes around 720,000 distinct CDR3 sequences, around a third detected once. In the case of this clonotype: Its antigen remains unknown. Relative to the germline gene, one junction end is altered; a read error may explain this.

Sequencing used blood. This receptor was identified in a middle-aged woman with Graves' hyperthyroidism.

CDR3 bases: TGTGCCGGCAGCTTAGCCACTAGCGGGAGGACACTTAGCTCCTACGAGCAGTACTTC. Translated: CAGSLATSGRTLSSYEQYF. V usage is TRBV7-2 and J usage is TRBJ2-7; 12 bases align to TRBD2. The V gene's germline CDR1 is SGHTA and CDR2 FQGNSA. The CDR3 runs to 19 residues. The variable domain in full, completed from reference TRBV7-2 and TRBJ2-7, reads GAGVSQSPSNKVTEKGKDVELRCDPISGHTALYWYRQSLGQGLEFLIYFQGNSAPDKSGLPSDRFSAERTGGSVSTLTIQRTQQEDSAVYLCAGSLATSGRTLSSYEQYFGPGTRLTVT.